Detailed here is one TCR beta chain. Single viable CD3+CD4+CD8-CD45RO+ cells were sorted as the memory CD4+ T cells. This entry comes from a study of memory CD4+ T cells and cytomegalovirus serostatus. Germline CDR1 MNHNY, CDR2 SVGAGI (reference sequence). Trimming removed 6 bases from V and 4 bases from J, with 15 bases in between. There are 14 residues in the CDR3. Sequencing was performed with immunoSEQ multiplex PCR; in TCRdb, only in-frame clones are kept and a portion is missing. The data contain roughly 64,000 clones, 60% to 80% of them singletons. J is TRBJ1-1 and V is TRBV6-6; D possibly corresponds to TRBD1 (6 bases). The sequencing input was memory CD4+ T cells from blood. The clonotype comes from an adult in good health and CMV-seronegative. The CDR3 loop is CASRRPQGITEAFF. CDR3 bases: TGTGCCAGCAGGAGACCTCAGGGGATCACTGAAGCTTTCTTT.